A selection of T cell receptor beta chains follows, all from one sample in a study of metastatic and nonmetastatic thyroid tumors. TCRdb reanalyzed the PCR reads with MiXCR. The sample carries 30,000 or so clones, less than 30% recorded once. The sample comprised blood. These receptors were obtained from a female donor with papillary thyroid cancer or a benign thyroid nodule (not recorded which). Some clones in this sample may be carry-over from other donors' samples. Each CDR3 is given with its conserved first and last residue. A D gene is named only where the DNA matches it firmly. Where a row states a size, it is once, few, many or the class of an expanded clone; other rows omit it.

D gene,clone size,V gene,J gene,CDR3 DNA,CDR3 protein
.,once,TRBV7-2,TRBJ2-7,TGTGCCAGCAGCCGCGGCAGGGCAGTCGAGCAGTACTTC,CASSRGRAVEQYF
.,many,TRBV5-1,TRBJ2-1,TGCGCCAGCCACCGATCCGAAGCTGGGTACAATGAGCAGTTCTTC,CASHRSEAGYNEQFF
.,.,TRBV9,TRBJ2-1,TGTGCCAGCAGCGTAAGGGTGGGGGCCAGCTCCTACAATGAGCAGTTCTTC,CASSVRVGASSYNEQFF
TRBD1,.,TRBV11-3,TRBJ1-2,TGTGCCTGCAGCTTGGGACAGATCTATGGCTTCACCTTC,CACSLGQIYGFTF
TRBD1,many,TRBV5-6,TRBJ1-2,TGTGCCAGCAGCTTGAGCGGCTGGCAGGGGGGGAACTATGGCTACACCTTC,CASSLSGWQGGNYGYTF
.,.,TRBV18,TRBJ1-1,TGTGACAGCTCACCGGTCAGCGAGGTGAACACTGAAGCTTTCTTT,CDSSPVSEVNTEAFF
TRBD2,.,TRBV4-3,TRBJ2-2,TGCGCCAGCAGCCAGCGGGGACTAGCGGGAGATAGCACCGGGGAGCTGTTTTTT,CASSQRGLAGDSTGELFF
.,few,TRBV27,TRBJ2-1,TGTGCCAGCAGTTTATCATCTAATGGTGTTGAGCAGTTCTTC,CASSLSSNGVEQFF
.,few,TRBV6-1,TRBJ2-2,TGTGCCAGCAGTAAGGGAGAAACCGGGGAGCTGTTTTTT,CASSKGETGELFF
.,.,TRBV5-1,TRBJ2-3,TGCGCCAGCAGCTTCAGTTCCCGGGGGACAGATACGCAGTATTTT,CASSFSSRGTDTQYF
.,few,TRBV27,TRBJ1-5,TGTGCCAGCAGTTTCGTCTGGTACAGTCTCGGGCCCCAGCATTTT,CASSFVWYSLGPQHF
.,few,TRBV6-2/TRBV6-3,TRBJ1-2,TGTGCCAGCATTTACTCAATCGGGACTCGAAATACAAACTATGGCTACACCTTC,CASIYSIGTRNTNYGYTF
.,few,TRBV29-1,TRBJ1-1,TGCAGCGTGGGAGACGATTTGGACACTGAAGCTTTCTTT,CSVGDDLDTEAFF
.,.,TRBV5-4,TRBJ2-7,TGCGCCCGCAGCTTGCTCGTCAACAACCACTACGAGCACTACTTC,CARSLLVNNHYEHYF
.,many,TRBV9,TRBJ2-3,TGTGCCAGCAGCCCCGGTGGGGCAGATACGCAGTATTTT,CASSPGGADTQYF
.,.,TRBV30,TRBJ1-6,TGTGCCTGGAGTGTACAGAGGAATTCACCCCTCCACTTT,CAWSVQRNSPLHF
.,.,TRBV10-3,TRBJ1-1,TGTGCCACCAGTAGGGGTGGGGACATGAACGCTGAAGCTTTCTTT,CATSRGGDMNAEAFF
.,many,TRBV6-4,TRBJ2-3,TGTGCCAGCAGTTCAGGGGAAGACACAGATACGCAGTATTTT,CASSSGEDTDTQYF
TRBD2,.,TRBV20-1,TRBJ2-3,TGCAGTGCTAGACCCACCCTGTTGGGACTAGCGGGGCTCACAGATACGCAGTATTTT,CSARPTLLGLAGLTDTQYF
.,many,TRBV7-2,TRBJ2-1,TGTGCCAGCAGCTTAGAAGCGGTGAACTACAATGAGCAGTTCTTC,CASSLEAVNYNEQFF
.,many,TRBV4-1,TRBJ2-1,TGCGCCAGCAGCCAACTAGACCTCCTGGTATACAATGAGCAGTTCTTC,CASSQLDLLVYNEQFF
.,.,TRBV12-3/TRBV12-4,TRBJ1-2,TGTGCCAGCAGTACCGGGACCGGTCACTATGCCTACACCTTC,CASSTGTGHYAYTF
TRBD2,.,TRBV3-1,TRBJ2-7,TGTGCCAGCAGCCAACTAGCGGGGGACTACGAGCAGTACTTC,CASSQLAGDYEQYF
TRBD1,.,TRBV7-6,TRBJ2-3,TGTGCCAGCAGCCCGACAGGGGGCGGGGGTCGGACCACAGATACGCAGTATTTT,CASSPTGGGGRTTDTQYF
TRBD2,.,TRBV18,TRBJ2-2,TGTGCCAGCTCAGGGGGACTAGCGGGAGAGGACACCGGGGAGCTGTTTTTT,CASSGGLAGEDTGELFF
.,.,TRBV5-1,TRBJ1-2,TGCGCCAGCAGCTTGTCCCCGGGGCCTAACTATGTCTACACCTTC,CASSLSPGPNYVYTF
.,few,TRBV6-1,TRBJ2-5,TGTGCCAGCAGTGACGGCTGGTTCACAAAAGAGACCCAGTACTTC,CASSDGWFTKETQYF
.,many,TRBV30,TRBJ2-2,TGTGCCTGGAGTGATCTCGCGGTCGGGGAGCTGTTTTTT,CAWSDLAVGELFF
.,.,TRBV7-3,TRBJ2-2,TGTGCCAGAAGCTTAACCTGGGCCGGGGAGCTGTTTTTT,CARSLTWAGELFF
.,.,TRBV5-1,TRBJ2-2,TGCGCCAGCAGCCCTCCCCAGGGCCTACGGGGTTCCCGGGAGCTGTTTTTT,CASSPPQGLRGSRELFF
TRBD2,.,TRBV5-1,TRBJ2-7,TGCGCCAGCAGCCCCGGACTAGCGGGAGAATACGAGCAGTACTTC,CASSPGLAGEYEQYF
.,.,TRBV6-2/TRBV6-3,TRBJ2-3,TGTGCCAGCAGTCCGGAGGGTCGGAGTACGCAGTATTTT,CASSPEGRSTQYF
TRBD1,.,TRBV7-9,TRBJ1-5,TGTGCCAGCAGCCCGACAGGGATCAGCAATCAGCCCCAGCATTTT,CASSPTGISNQPQHF
.,many,TRBV2,TRBJ1-2,TGTGCCAGCAGTGAAGGTCAGGGGAGGTATGGCTACACCTTC,CASSEGQGRYGYTF
.,medium-sized,TRBV12-3/TRBV12-4,TRBJ2-1,TGTGCCAGCAGCGCCCCTAACCACAATGAGCAGTTCTTC,CASSAPNHNEQFF
.,.,TRBV5-1,TRBJ1-4,TGCGCCAGCAGCTTGTTGGGGAGGCTTGGCTATGAAAAACTGTTTTTT,CASSLLGRLGYEKLFF
.,many,TRBV7-9,TRBJ1-5,TGTGCCAGCAGCTTAGAAGGGGGGCAGCCCCAGCATTTT,CASSLEGGQPQHF
.,many,TRBV5-5,TRBJ2-2,TGTGCCAGCAGCTTGGTTGACCTTTCGGGCGGGGAGCTGTTTTTT,CASSLVDLSGGELFF
.,.,TRBV5-1,TRBJ1-3,TGCGCCAGCAGCTTGCGGGGGAACTATGGAAACACCATATATTTT,CASSLRGNYGNTIYF
.,medium-sized,TRBV12-3/TRBV12-4,TRBJ2-7,TGTGCCAGCTCCAACCGGGAAGGGGGCTACGAGCAGTACTTC,CASSNREGGYEQYF
TRBD1,medium-sized,TRBV28,TRBJ2-1,TGTGCCAGCAGAGATCCGGGACAGGGTGGGGATGAGCAGTTCTTC,CASRDPGQGGDEQFF
TRBD1,.,TRBV12-3/TRBV12-4,TRBJ1-1,TGTGCCAGCAGTTTTACAGGGGGCACTGAAGCTTTCTTT,CASSFTGGTEAFF
TRBD2,.,TRBV2,TRBJ2-3,TGTGCCAGCAGTGGACTAGCCTGGGCGGATACGCGGTATTTT,CASSGLAWADTRYF
TRBD1,.,TRBV6-1,TRBJ1-3,TGTGCCAGCATTCTACAGGGGGGGGCTGGAAACACCATATATTTT,CASILQGGAGNTIYF
TRBD1,.,TRBV9,TRBJ1-1,TGTGCCAGCAGCGCAATACAGGGGCTCACTGAAGCTTTCTTT,CASSAIQGLTEAFF
TRBD1,medium-sized,TRBV6-1,TRBJ2-7,TGTGCCAGCAGTTTTGGACAGGGTCCCTACGAGCAGTACTTC,CASSFGQGPYEQYF
.,many,TRBV3-1,TRBJ2-4,TGTGCCAGCAGCCAGACGGGGCTAGCTTCAGCCAAAAACATTCAGTACTTC,CASSQTGLASAKNIQYF
TRBD2,many,TRBV14,TRBJ2-7,TGTGCCAGCAGCCAAGATCCCGGACTAGCGGGAGTGGAGGAGCAGTACTTC,CASSQDPGLAGVEEQYF
.,.,TRBV6-1,TRBJ2-7,TGTGCCAGCAGTCACAGGGCGGGCTACGAGCAGTACTTC,CASSHRAGYEQYF
.,.,TRBV28,TRBJ1-5,TGTGCCAGCAGTTTAGGGGGGATCGGGGATTTCAATCAGCCCCAGCATTTT,CASSLGGIGDFNQPQHF
TRBD1,many,TRBV9,TRBJ2-5,TGTGCCAGCAGCGTAGGAGGACAGGGCGGAGAGACCCAGTACTTC,CASSVGGQGGETQYF
TRBD2,.,TRBV6-1,TRBJ2-5,TGTGCGATCAGGTGGAAGACTAGCGCCCAAGAGACCCAGTACTTC,CAIRWKTSAQETQYF
.,few,TRBV6-1,TRBJ1-2,TGTGCCAGCGCAATGGGCATACAGGGTGGCTATGGCTACACCTTC,CASAMGIQGGYGYTF
.,many,TRBV20-1,TRBJ1-5,TGCAGTGCTAGAGATCGAGGAAACCGTCAGCCCCAGCATTTT,CSARDRGNRQPQHF
TRBD2,few,TRBV12-3/TRBV12-4,TRBJ2-7,TGTTCCAGCAGTGGTGGGACTAGCGGGAGTTACGAGCAGTACTTC,CSSSGGTSGSYEQYF